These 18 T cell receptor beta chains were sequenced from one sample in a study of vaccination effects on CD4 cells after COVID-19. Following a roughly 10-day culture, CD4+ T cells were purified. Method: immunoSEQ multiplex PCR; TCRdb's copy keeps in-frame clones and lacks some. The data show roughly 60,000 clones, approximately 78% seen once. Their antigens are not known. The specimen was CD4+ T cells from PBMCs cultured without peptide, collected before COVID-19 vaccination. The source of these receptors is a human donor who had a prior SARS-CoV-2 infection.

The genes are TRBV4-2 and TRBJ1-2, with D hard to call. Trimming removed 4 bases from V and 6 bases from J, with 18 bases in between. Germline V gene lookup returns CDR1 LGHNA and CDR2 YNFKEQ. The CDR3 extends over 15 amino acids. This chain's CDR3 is CASSRTGRVVDGYTF. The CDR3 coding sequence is TGTGCCAGCAGCCGCACCGGTCGGGTGGTGGATGGCTACACCTTC.

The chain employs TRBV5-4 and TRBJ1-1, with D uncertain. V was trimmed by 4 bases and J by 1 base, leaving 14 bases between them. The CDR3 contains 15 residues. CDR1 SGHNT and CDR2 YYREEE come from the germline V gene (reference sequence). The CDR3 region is CASSPWGVRNTEAFF. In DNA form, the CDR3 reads TGTGCCAGCAGCCCGTGGGGAGTAAGGAACACTGAAGCTTTCTTT.

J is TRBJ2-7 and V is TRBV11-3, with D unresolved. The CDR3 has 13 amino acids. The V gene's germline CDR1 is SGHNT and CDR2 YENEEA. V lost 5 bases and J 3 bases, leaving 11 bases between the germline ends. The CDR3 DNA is TGTGCCAGCAGCCGAAGCTTGGGCTACGAGCAGTACTTC. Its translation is CASSRSLGYEQYF.

The chain's CDR3 is CATSDSRQGIGSGELFF. The CDR3 coding sequence is TGTGCCACCAGTGATTCCCGCCAGGGGATTGGGTCCGGGGAGCTGTTTTTT. V gene TRBV24-1 combines with J gene TRBJ2-2, with D possibly being TRBD1 (6 bases). V lost 2 bases to trimming and J lost 6 bases, with 18 bases between them. The germline CDR1 and CDR2 sequences are KGHDR and SFDVKD. The CDR3 covers 17 residues.

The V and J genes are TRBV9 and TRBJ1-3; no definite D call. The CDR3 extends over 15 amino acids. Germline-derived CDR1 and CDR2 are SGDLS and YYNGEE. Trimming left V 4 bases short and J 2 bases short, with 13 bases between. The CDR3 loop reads CASSLNQHPGNTIYF. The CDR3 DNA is TGTGCCAGCAGCTTGAATCAGCACCCTGGAAACACCATATATTTT.

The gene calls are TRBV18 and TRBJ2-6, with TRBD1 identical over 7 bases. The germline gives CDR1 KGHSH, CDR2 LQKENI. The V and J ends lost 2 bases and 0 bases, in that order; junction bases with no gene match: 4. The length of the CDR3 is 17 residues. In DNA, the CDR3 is TGTGCCAGCTCACCATTCCGACAGGGCTCTGGGGCCAACGTCCTGACTTTC. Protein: CASSPFRQGSGANVLTF.

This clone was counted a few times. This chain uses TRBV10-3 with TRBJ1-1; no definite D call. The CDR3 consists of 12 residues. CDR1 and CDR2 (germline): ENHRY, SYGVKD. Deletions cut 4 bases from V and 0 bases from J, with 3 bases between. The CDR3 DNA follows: TGTGCCATCAGTGGGGTGAACACTGAAGCTTTCTTT. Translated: CAISGVNTEAFF.

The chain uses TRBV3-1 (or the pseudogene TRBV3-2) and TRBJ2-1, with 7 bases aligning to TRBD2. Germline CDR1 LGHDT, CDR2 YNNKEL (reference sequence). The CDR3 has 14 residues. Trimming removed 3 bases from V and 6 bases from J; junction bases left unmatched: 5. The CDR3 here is CASSQLAAFNEQFF. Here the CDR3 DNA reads TGTGCCAGCAGCCAGCTAGCGGCATTCAATGAGCAGTTCTTC.

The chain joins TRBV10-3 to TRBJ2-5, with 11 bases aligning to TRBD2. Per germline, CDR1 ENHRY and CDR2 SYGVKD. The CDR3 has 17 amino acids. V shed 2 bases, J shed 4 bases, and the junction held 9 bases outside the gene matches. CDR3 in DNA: TGTGCCATCAGTGAGGGCACTAGCGGGAGTTTCGGAGAGACCCAGTACTTC. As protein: CAISEGTSGSFGETQYF.

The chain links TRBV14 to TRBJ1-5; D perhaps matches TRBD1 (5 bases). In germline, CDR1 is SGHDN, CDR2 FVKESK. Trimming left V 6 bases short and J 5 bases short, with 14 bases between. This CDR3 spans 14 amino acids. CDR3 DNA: TGTGCCAGCAGAGACAGACCGGGACATCAGCCCCAGCATTTT. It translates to CASRDRPGHQPQHF. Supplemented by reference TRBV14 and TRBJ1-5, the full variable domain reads EAGVTQFPSHSVIEKGQTVTLRCDPISGHDNLYWYRRVMGKEIKFLLHFVKESKQDESGMPNNRFLAERTGGTYSTLKVQPAELEDSGVYFCASRDRPGHQPQHFGDGTRLSIL.

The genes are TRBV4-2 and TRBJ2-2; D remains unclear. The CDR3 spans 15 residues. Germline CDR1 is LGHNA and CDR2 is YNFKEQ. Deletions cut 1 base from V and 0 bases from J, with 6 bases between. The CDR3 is CASSQVTPNTGELFF. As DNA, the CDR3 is TGTGCCAGCAGCCAAGTAACGCCGAACACCGGGGAGCTGTTTTTT.

CDR3 amino acids: CASSQQPNGMGVPYEQYF. The CDR3 DNA is TGTGCCAGCAGCCAGCAACCCAATGGCATGGGGGTCCCCTACGAGCAGTACTTC. J is TRBJ2-7 and V is TRBV4-2; either TRBD1 or TRBD2 may fit D (5 bases each). The CDR3 consists of 18 residues. Germline V gene lookup returns CDR1 LGHNA and CDR2 YNFKEQ. Deletions cut 3 bases from V and 2 bases from J, with 23 bases between.

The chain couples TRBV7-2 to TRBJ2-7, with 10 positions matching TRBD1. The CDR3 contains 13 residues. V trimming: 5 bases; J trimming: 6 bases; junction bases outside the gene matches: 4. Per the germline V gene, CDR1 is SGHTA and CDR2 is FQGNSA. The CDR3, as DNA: TGTGCCAGCAGCCCGCGGGACAGGGGCGAGCAGTACTTC. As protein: CASSPRDRGEQYF.

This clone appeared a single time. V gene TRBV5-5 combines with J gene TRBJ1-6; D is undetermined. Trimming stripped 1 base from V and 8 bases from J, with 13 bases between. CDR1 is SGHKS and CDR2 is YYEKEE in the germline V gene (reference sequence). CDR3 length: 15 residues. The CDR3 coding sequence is TGTGCCAGCAGCTTGAGTGAGAACCTTGATTCACCCCTCCACTTT. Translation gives CASSLSENLDSPLHF.

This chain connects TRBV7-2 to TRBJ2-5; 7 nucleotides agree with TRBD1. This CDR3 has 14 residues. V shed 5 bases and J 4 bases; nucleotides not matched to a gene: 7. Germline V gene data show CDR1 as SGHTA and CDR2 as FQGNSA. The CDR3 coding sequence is TGTGCCAGCAGCCTCGACAGGGCTATAGAGACCCAGTACTTC. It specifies CASSLDRAIETQYF. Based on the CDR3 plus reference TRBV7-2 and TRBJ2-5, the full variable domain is GAGVSQSPSNKVTEKGKDVELRCDPISGHTALYWYRQSLGQGLEFLIYFQGNSAPDKSGLPSDRFSAERTGGSVSTLTIQRTQQEDSAVYLCASSLDRAIETQYFGPGTRLLVL.

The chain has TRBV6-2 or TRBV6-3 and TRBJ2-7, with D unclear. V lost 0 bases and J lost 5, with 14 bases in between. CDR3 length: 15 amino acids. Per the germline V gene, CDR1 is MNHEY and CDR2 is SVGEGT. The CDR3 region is CASSYSKVKLDEQYF. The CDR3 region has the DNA TGTGCCAGCAGTTACTCGAAGGTCAAGCTAGACGAGCAGTACTTC.

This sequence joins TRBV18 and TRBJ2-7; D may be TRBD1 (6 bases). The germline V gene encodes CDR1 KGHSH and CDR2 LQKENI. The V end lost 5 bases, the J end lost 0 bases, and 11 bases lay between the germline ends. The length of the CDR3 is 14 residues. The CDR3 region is CASSDRRSSYEQYF. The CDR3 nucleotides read TGTGCCAGCTCAGACAGGAGGAGCTCCTACGAGCAGTACTTC. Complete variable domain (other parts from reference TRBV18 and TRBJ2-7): NAGVMQNPRHLVRRRGQEARLRCSPMKGHSHVYWYRQLPEEGLKFMVYLQKENIIDESGMPKERFSAEFPKEGPSILRIQQVVRGDSAAYFCASSDRRSSYEQYFGPGTRLTVT.

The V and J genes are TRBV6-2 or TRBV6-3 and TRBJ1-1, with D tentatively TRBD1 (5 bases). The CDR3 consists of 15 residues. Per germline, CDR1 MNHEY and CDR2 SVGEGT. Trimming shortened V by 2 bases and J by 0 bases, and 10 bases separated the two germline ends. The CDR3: CASSYGGRVNTEAFF. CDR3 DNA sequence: TGTGCCAGCAGTTACGGTGGCAGGGTGAACACTGAAGCTTTCTTT.